This T cell receptor beta chain was recovered during a study of CD8 T cells in ankylosing spondylitis. At least ten counts were recorded for this clonotype. This CDR3 is 14 amino acids long. V lost 0 bases to trimming and J lost 2 bases, with 8 bases between them. The germline CDR1 and CDR2 sequences are SGDLS and YYNGEE. TCRdb used MiXCR to reprocess the 5' RACE reads, holding one entry per CDR3 protein. The sample gives 25,000 to 35,000 distinct CDR3 sequences, around 5% of which show up once; about 1.8% is in the top ten. The chain has TRBV9 and TRBJ1-2; the D gene is possibly TRBD1 (6 bases). This TCR was sampled from a female donor with ankylosing spondylitis or in good health (not recorded which). Material: blood, either unsorted or a sorted T cell fraction (not recorded which). The CDR3 DNA sequence: TGTGCCAGCAGCGTAGAGGACAGAAACTATGGCTACACCTTC. Its translation: CASSVEDRNYGYTF.